This is a list of T cell receptor beta chains from one sample in a study of monozygotic twins with inflammatory bowel disease. TCRdb reprocessed the 5' RACE reads, keeping one entry per CDR3 protein, no DNA. This table lists more than 100,000 distinct CDR3 sequences. Source material: blood. Receptor source: a human donor with ulcerative colitis or Crohn's disease, or a healthy co-twin of an affected twin (not recorded which). The CDR3 runs from the conserved cysteine through the conserved F or W. Each record gives: J gene, V gene, CDR3 protein.

TRBJ1-2	TRBV10-3	CAISGDPFYGYTF
TRBJ2-1	TRBV6-2/TRBV6-3	CASGLSGGAWSEQFF
TRBJ2-4	TRBV7-2	CASSLNPGSLAKNIQYF
TRBJ2-5	TRBV2	CASTRDSRETQYF
TRBJ2-1	TRBV11-2	CASSLAAVDEQFF
TRBJ2-2	TRBV7-2	CASSLAPWSGKGTGELFF
TRBJ2-5	TRBV9	CASSGTTFGTQYF
TRBJ1-5	TRBV3-1	CASSQGQARFGFGQPQHF
TRBJ2-2	TRBV7-2	CASSLRVVDSSTGELFF
TRBJ2-5	TRBV20-1	CSAASGLAGSVTQYF
TRBJ2-5	TRBV7-9	CASPGGEQETQYF
TRBJ1-5	TRBV18	CASSPTRGSNQLQHF
TRBJ2-7	TRBV5-6	CASSLILAVGYEQYF
TRBJ2-1	TRBV5-1	CASSLGLAGANEQFF
TRBJ2-7	TRBV28	CASSYSGTGGNEQYF
TRBJ1-5	TRBV6-5	CASSYSNAQPQHF
TRBJ2-7	TRBV7-9	CASSPQVEQYF
TRBJ1-6	TRBV20-1	CSATLGQGYNSPLHF
TRBJ1-1	TRBV30	CALPGSYSTNTEAFF
TRBJ2-7	TRBV12-3/TRBV12-4	CASSLSATYEQYF
TRBJ2-7	TRBV29-1	CSTRNRGYEQYF
TRBJ2-3	TRBV7-2	CASSLGRRSDTQYF
TRBJ2-7	TRBV6-1	CASSEVGGSTYEQYF
TRBJ2-3	TRBV11-2	CASSVIPSGRALADTQYF